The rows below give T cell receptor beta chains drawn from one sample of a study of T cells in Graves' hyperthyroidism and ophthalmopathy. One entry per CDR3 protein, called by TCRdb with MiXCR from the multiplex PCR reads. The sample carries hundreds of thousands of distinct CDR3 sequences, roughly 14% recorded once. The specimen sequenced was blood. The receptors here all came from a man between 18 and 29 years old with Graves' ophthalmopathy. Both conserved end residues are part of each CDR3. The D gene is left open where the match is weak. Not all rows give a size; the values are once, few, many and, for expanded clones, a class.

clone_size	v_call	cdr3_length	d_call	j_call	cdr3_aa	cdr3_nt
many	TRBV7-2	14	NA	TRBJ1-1	CASSFSAGNTEAFF	TGTGCCAGCAGCTTTTCGGCCGGGAACACTGAAGCTTTCTTT
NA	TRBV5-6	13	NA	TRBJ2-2	CASSLLVGGELFF	TGTGCCAGCAGCTTACTAGTGGGCGGGGAGCTGTTTTTT
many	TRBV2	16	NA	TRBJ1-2	CASSEALGLGAHGYTF	TGTGCCAGCAGTGAAGCGCTTGGTCTGGGGGCCCATGGCTACACCTTC
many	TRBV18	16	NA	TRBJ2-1	CASSLTTWAGNNEQFF	TGTGCCAGCTCACTCACGACTTGGGCGGGAAACAATGAGCAGTTCTTC
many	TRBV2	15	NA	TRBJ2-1	CASSQERSSYNEQFF	TGTGCCAGCAGCCAGGAGCGGAGCTCCTACAATGAGCAGTTCTTC
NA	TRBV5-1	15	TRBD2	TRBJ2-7	CASSLSGGYSNEQYF	TGCGCCAGCAGCTTGTCGGGAGGCTACTCGAACGAGCAGTACTTC
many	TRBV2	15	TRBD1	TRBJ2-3	CASSDGTGSTDTQYF	TGTGCCAGCAGTGATGGGACAGGGAGCACAGATACGCAGTATTTT
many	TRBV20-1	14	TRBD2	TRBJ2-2	CSARAGGNTGELFF	TGCAGTGCTAGAGCGGGGGGAAACACCGGGGAGCTGTTTTTT
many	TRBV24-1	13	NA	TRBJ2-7	CATSDAPSPEQYF	TGTGCCACCAGTGATGCACCTTCCCCCGAGCAGTACTTC
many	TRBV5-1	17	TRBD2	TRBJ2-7	CASSQRTSGAHSYEQYF	TGCGCCAGCAGCCAAAGGACTAGCGGGGCGCACTCCTACGAGCAGTACTTC
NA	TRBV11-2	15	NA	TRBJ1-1	CASSLGAIQGTEAFF	TGTGCCAGCAGCTTAGGGGCGATCCAGGGCACTGAAGCTTTCTTT
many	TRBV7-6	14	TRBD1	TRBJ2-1	CASSHTDRGNEQFF	TGTGCCAGCAGCCACACGGACAGGGGTAATGAGCAGTTCTTC
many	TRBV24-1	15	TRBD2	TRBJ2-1	CATTLAGETYNEQFF	TGTGCCACCACCCTAGCGGGAGAAACCTACAATGAGCAGTTCTTC
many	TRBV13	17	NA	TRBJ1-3	CASSFGPQGFAGNTIYF	TGTGCCAGCAGCTTTGGACCTCAGGGGTTTGCTGGAAACACCATATATTTT
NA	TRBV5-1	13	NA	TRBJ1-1	CASSLVSDSEAFF	TGCGCCAGCAGCTTGGTCTCAGACAGTGAAGCTTTCTTT
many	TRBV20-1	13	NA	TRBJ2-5	CSARVQNLETRYF	TGCAGTGCTAGAGTACAAAATCTAGAGACTAGGTACTTC
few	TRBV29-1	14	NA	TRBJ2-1	CSVAQERGYNEQLF	TGCAGCGTTGCACAAGAACGGGGCTACAATGAGCAGCTCTTC
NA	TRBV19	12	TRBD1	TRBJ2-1	CATRQGGNEQFF	TGTGCCACCCGACAGGGGGGGAATGAGCAGTTCTTC
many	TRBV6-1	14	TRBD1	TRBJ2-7	CASGPPDREIEQYF	TGTGCCAGCGGGCCACCGGACAGGGAAATCGAGCAGTACTTC